The 6 T cell receptor beta chains reported below all come from one sample, sequenced in a study of identical twins. Each CDR3 protein is one row after TCRdb ran MiXCR on the 5' RACE reads. The sample lists 1.5 million to 2 million distinct CDR3 sequences, around 33% occurring once. Sequenced: cord blood. The receptor set was obtained from a newborn girl in good health.

This clonotype was detected a few times. J is TRBJ2-3 and V is TRBV18; weak D call: TRBD2 (5 bases). Per germline, CDR1 KGHSH and CDR2 LQKENI. V lost 6 bases and J lost 4, with 17 bases in between. This CDR3 contains 15 residues. The CDR3 DNA reads TGTGCCAGCTCGCTTCTACATTCTAGCTCAGATACGCAGTATTTT. It translates to CASSLLHSSSDTQYF.

This clonotype has more than one count but fewer than ten. V is TRBV4-2 and J is TRBJ1-2, with D uncertain. The ends were cut back, 0 bases at V and 8 bases at J, with 19 bases in the middle. In germline, CDR1 is LGHNA, CDR2 YNFKEQ. The CDR3 is made up of 16 amino acids. The CDR3 DNA is TGTGCCAGCAGCCAAGATCTTGGCGGCAGAATTGGGGGCTACACCTTC. This codes for CASSQDLGGRIGGYTF.

This clonotype was seen a handful of times. The chain couples TRBV20-1 to TRBJ2-5; 9 bases agree with TRBD2. V shed 6 bases and J 2 bases; nucleotides not matched to a gene: 10. The CDR3 totals 15 residues. In germline, CDR1 is DFQATT, CDR2 SNEGSKA (reference sequence). The CDR3 loop is CSAPRLAGPQETQYF. The CDR3 bases are TGCAGTGCCCCAAGGCTAGCGGGGCCTCAAGAGACCCAGTACTTC.

The chain is built from TRBV5-1 and TRBJ1-1; D is ambiguous. V was cut by 6 bases and J by 4 bases, with 13 bases left in between. The CDR3 runs to 13 residues. Germline V gene sequence: CDR1 SGHRS, CDR2 YFSETQ. CDR3 nucleotide sequence: TGCGCCAGCACCCCACCGGCGGGCACTGAAGCTTTCTTT. Translation: CASTPPAGTEAFF.

This clonotype occurred many times. The genes are TRBV29-1 and TRBJ2-1; 7 positions match TRBD1. The CDR3 length is 14 residues. V lost 3 bases, J lost 3 bases, and 5 bases stayed unmatched. Germline assignment: CDR1 SQVTM and CDR2 ANQGSEA. DNA of the CDR3: TGCAGCGTTGATTCGGGACAGATCTACAATGAGCAGTTCTTC. Residues: CSVDSGQIYNEQFF.

The genes are TRBV29-1 and TRBJ2-5, with 9 bases lining up with TRBD2. The CDR3 consists of 14 residues. Per germline, CDR1 SQVTM and CDR2 ANQGSEA. The ends lost 6 bases at V and 11 bases at J; junction bases unmatched: 16. CDR3 coding DNA: TGCAGCGTGCCTTCTAGCGGGAACAAGTATGAGCAGTACTTC. This encodes CSVPSSGNKYEQYF.